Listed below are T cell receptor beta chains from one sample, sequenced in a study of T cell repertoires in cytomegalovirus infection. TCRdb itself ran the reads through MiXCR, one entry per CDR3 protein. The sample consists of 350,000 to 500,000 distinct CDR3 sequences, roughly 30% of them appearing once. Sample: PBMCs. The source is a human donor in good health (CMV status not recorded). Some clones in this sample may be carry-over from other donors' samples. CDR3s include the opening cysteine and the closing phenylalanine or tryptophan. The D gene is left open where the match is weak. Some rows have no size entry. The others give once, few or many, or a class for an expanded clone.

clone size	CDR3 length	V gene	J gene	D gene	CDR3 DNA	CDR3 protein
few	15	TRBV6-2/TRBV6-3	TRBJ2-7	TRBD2	TGTGCCAGCAGTTACCGGACTAGCGTTCCCTACGAGCAGTACTTC	CASSYRTSVPYEQYF
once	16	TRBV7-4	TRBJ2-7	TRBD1	TGTGCCAGCAGCCTTGTTCCGGGACAGGGAGTTTACGAGCAGTACTTC	CASSLVPGQGVYEQYF
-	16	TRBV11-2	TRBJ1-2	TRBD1	TGTGCCAGCAGCTTAGGAACGGGGACAGCTAACTATGGCTACACCTTC	CASSLGTGTANYGYTF
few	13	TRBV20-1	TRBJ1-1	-	TGCAGTGCCCCCCACGGGCAGGCTGCCGAAGCTTTCTTT	CSAPHGQAAEAFF
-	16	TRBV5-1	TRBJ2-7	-	TGCGCCAGCAGCTGGAGTCCTACAGGTCTCCGGGACGAGCAGTACTTC	CASSWSPTGLRDEQYF
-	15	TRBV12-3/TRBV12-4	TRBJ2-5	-	TGTGACAGCAGTTCGCGGGGACAACATCAAGAGACCCAGTACTTC	CDSSSRGQHQETQYF
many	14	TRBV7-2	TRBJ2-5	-	TGTGCCAGCAGCTTCCGGGGGCGCAGGGAGACCCAGTACTTC	CASSFRGRRETQYF
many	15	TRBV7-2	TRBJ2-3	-	TGTGCCAGCAGCCCCGAAGGGAGAGGTACAGATACGCAGTATTTT	CASSPEGRGTDTQYF
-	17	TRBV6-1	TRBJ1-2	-	TGTGCCAGCAGTGATACCCCGAGGGGCAGGGCGGGTCATGGCTACACCTTC	CASSDTPRGRAGHGYTF
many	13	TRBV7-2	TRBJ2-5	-	TGTGCCAGCAGCTCACTAGTTCAAAAGACCCAGTACTTC	CASSSLVQKTQYF
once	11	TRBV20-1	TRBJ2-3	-	TGCAGTGCTCCCCAGGGAGATACGCAGTATTTT	CSAPQGDTQYF
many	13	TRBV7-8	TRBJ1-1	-	TGTGCCAGCAGCACAGGACTCGAAAGGGGAGCTTTCTTT	CASSTGLERGAFF
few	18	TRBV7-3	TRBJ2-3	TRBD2	TGTGCCAGCAGCCCGCACTCACTAGCGGGGGGGCGATCAGATACGCAGTATTTT	CASSPHSLAGGRSDTQYF
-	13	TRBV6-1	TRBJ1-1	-	TGTGCCAGCAGTGACGGGCAGGGGTCGCGAGCTTTCTTT	CASSDGQGSRAFF
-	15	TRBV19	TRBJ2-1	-	TGTGCCAGTAGTATAGGACAGAGCTCCTACAATGAGCAGTTCTTC	CASSIGQSSYNEQFF
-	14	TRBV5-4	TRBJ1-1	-	TGTGCCAGCAGCTTGGACCGGGGCGGACCTGAAGCTTTCTTT	CASSLDRGGPEAFF
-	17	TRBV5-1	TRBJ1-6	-	TGCGCCAGCAGCTTGCTCGGACGGGGGCTCAAGAATTCACCCCTCCACTTT	CASSLLGRGLKNSPLHF
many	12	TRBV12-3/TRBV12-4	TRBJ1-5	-	TGTGCCAGCAGTTTGTCTGATCAGCCCCAGCATTTT	CASSLSDQPQHF
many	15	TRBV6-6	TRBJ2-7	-	TGTGCCAGCAGTCAGACTGGGCAGAGCTCCTACGAGCAGTACTTC	CASSQTGQSSYEQYF
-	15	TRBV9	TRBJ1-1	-	TGTGCCAGCAGCGTAGCACTAGGGGGGAACACTGAAGCTTTCTTT	CASSVALGGNTEAFF
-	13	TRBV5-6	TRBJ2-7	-	TGTGCCAGCAGCCCGCGGACTCCCTACGAGCAGTACTTC	CASSPRTPYEQYF
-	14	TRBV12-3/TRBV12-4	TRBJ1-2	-	TGTGCCAGCAGTCGACAGGATCTTAACTATGGCTACACCTTC	CASSRQDLNYGYTF
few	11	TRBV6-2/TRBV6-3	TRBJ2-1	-	TGTGCCATAGGCTCCTACAATGAGCAGTTCTTC	CAIGSYNEQFF
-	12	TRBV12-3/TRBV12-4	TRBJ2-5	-	TGTGCCAGCACCTTATCCAGAGAGACCCAGTACTTC	CASTLSRETQYF
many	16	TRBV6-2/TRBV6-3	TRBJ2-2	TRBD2	TGTGCCAGCAGTTACTCGATATTAGCGGGGGCCGGGGAGCTGTTTTTT	CASSYSILAGAGELFF
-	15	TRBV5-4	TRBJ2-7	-	TGTGCCAGCAGCGCGGGGACAATGAGCTCCTACGAGCAGTACTTC	CASSAGTMSSYEQYF
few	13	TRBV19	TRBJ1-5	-	TGTGCCAGTAGTACCGCGGGTATTCAGCCCCAGCATTTT	CASSTAGIQPQHF
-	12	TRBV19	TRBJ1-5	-	TGTGCCATAGGTGGGGGGCCTCAGCCCCAGCATTTT	CAIGGGPQPQHF
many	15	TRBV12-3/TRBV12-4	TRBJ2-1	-	TGTGCCAGCAGTCCCCAGAAGAACTCCTACAATGAGCAGTTCTTC	CASSPQKNSYNEQFF
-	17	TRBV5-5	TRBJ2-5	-	TGTGCCAGCAGCTTGCCACGGGGCGGGACGGGGTCAGAGACCCAGTACTTC	CASSLPRGGTGSETQYF
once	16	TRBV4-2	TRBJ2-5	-	TGTGCCAGCAGCCAAGTTGCGTGTCAGAAGAAAGAGACCCAGTACTTC	CASSQVACQKKETQYF
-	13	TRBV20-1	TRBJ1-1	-	TGCAGTGCTCTTCGGACGGGGAACACTGAAGCTTTCTTT	CSALRTGNTEAFF
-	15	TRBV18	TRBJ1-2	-	TGTGCCAGCTCACCATCGGGACTGATCAACTATGGCTACACCTTC	CASSPSGLINYGYTF
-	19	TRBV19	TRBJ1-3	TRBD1	TGTGCCAGTAGCCCAACCGGGACAGGGATGTATTTTTCTGGAAACACCATATATTTT	CASSPTGTGMYFSGNTIYF
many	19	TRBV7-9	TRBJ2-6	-	TGTGCCAGCAGCTTAGAGTTGGGATCAGGGGTGTCTGGGGCCAACGTCCTGACTTTC	CASSLELGSGVSGANVLTF
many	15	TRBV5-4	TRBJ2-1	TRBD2	TGTGCCAGCAGCACCCTAGCGGGGGGCTACAATGAGCAGTTCTTC	CASSTLAGGYNEQFF
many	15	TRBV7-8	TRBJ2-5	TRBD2	TGTGCCAGCAGCTTAGGTCTAGCGGGGCAAGAGACCCAGTACTTC	CASSLGLAGQETQYF
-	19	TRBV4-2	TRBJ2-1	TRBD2	TGTGCCAGCAGCCAAGAAGGACTAGCGGTCCCAAGCTCCTACAATGAGCAGTTCTTC	CASSQEGLAVPSSYNEQFF
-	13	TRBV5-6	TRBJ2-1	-	TGTGCCAGCAGCTTTGAGACTAAGAATGAGCAGTTCTTC	CASSFETKNEQFF
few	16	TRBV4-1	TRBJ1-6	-	TGCGCCAGCAGCCAAGATCCGACAGCAAGTAATTCACCCCTCCACTTT	CASSQDPTASNSPLHF
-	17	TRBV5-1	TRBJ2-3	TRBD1	TGCGCCAGCAGCTTGGAAGGGACAGGGTTTGGGACAGATACGCAGTATTTT	CASSLEGTGFGTDTQYF
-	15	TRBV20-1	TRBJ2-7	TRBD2	TGCAGTGCTAGTCGGCGGCTAGCGGGGGAGGGCGAGCAGTACTTC	CSASRRLAGEGEQYF
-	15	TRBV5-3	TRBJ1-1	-	TGTGCCAGCAGCTTGGAGGGCAGGATGAACACTGAAGCTTTCTTT	CASSLEGRMNTEAFF